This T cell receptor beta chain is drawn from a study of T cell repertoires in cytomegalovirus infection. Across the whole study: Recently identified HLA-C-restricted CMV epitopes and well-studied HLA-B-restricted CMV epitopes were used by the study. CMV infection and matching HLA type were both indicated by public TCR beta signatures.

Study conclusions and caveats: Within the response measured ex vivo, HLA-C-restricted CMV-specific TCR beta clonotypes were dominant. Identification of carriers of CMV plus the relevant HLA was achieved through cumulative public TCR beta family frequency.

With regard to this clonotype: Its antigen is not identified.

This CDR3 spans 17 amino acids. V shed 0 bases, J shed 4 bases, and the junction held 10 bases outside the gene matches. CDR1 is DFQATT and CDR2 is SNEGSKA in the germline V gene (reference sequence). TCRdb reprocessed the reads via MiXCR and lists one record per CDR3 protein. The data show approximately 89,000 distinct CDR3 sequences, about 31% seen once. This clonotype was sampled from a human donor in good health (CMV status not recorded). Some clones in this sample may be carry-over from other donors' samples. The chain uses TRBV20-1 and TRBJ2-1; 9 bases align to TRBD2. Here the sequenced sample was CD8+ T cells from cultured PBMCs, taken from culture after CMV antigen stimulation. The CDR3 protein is CSARDSPSGAYYNEQFF. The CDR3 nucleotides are TGCAGTGCTAGAGATAGTCCTAGCGGGGCTTATTACAATGAGCAGTTCTTC.